Below, 32 T cell receptor beta chains from the same sample are listed, as sequenced in a study of regulatory T cells in long-lasting Graves disease. Time point: persistent/refractory GD, antithyroid drugs over 5 years with positive TRAb. RNA extracted from PBMCs served as the sequencing template. Sequencing libraries for TCR beta were prepared with iRepertoire HTBI primers and Arm-PCR of CDR3 regions. MiXCR, run by TCRdb on the multiplex PCR reads, gives a single entry per CDR3 protein. The sample consists of some 470,000 distinct CDR3 sequences, roughly 21% of them appearing once. The sample consisted of peripheral blood mononuclear cells (PBMCs), taken when the disease was refractory, from a patient treated with antithyroid drugs. These receptor sequences come from a female donor with Graves disease.

This chain uses TRBV4-1 with TRBJ1-2; TRBD1 is a possible D gene (5 bases). Looked up from germline, CDR1 is MGHRA and CDR2 is YSYEKL. The germline V and J ends were trimmed by 4 bases and 4 bases, with 16 bases remaining between them. The CDR3 totals 15 residues. CDR3 in amino acids: CASSPEGVGPYGYTF. Here the CDR3 DNA reads TGCGCCAGCAGCCCGGAAGGGGTGGGCCCCTATGGCTACACCTTC.

This clonotype was seen at least ten times. The rearrangement uses TRBV12-3 or TRBV12-4 and TRBJ2-7; TRBD2 agrees at 14 bases. V lost 8 bases and J lost 0; bases outside the gene matches: 15. The CDR3 loop spans 19 amino acids. The CDR3: CASQELGLAGVGSSYEQYF. The CDR3 DNA reads as TGTGCCAGCCAGGAGTTGGGACTAGCGGGAGTAGGGAGCTCCTACGAGCAGTACTTC.

To note about this clonotype: Germline is not matched at one junction end, which may reflect a read error. This sequence joins TRBV5-1 and TRBJ1-5, with no clear D. Germline CDR1 reads SGHRS; CDR2 reads YFSETQ. The CDR3 totals 14 residues. The chain's CDR3 is CASSLGGSKQPQHF. In nucleotides, the CDR3 is TGTGCCAGCAGCTTGGGAGGCAGTAAACAGCCCCAGCATTTT.

V is TRBV27 and J is TRBJ2-7; D is possibly TRBD2 (5 bases). The ends were cut back, 2 bases at V and 9 bases at J, with 14 bases in the middle. Germline CDR1 is MNHEY and CDR2 is SMNVEV (reference sequence). The CDR3 spans 13 residues. DNA for the CDR3: TGTGCCAGCAGTTTACACGCCCGGGCGGGGCAGTACTTC. Its translation is CASSLHARAGQYF.

This clonotype was recorded many times. The CDR3 DNA reads TGTGCCAGCAGCTCGCGGGACAGGGGGCTTAATCAGCCCCAGCATTTT. As protein: CASSSRDRGLNQPQHF. V usage is TRBV7-8 and J usage is TRBJ1-5, with 12 bases that match TRBD1. The germline V gene has CDR1 SGHVS and CDR2 FQNEAQ. V trimming: 4 bases; J trimming: 4 bases; junction bases outside the gene matches: 5. CDR3 length equals 16 residues.

This clonotype was seen repeatedly, ten times or more. The chain uses TRBV11-2 and TRBJ1-1; D perhaps matches TRBD1 (6 bases). The CDR3 extends over 16 amino acids. Germline assignment: CDR1 SGHAT and CDR2 FQNNGV. V was trimmed by 1 base and J by 0 bases, leaving 12 bases between them. The CDR3 sequence is CASSLGGGLMNTEAFF. CDR3 nucleotides: TGTGCCAGCAGCTTAGGAGGGGGACTAATGAACACTGAAGCTTTCTTT.

The chain links TRBV28 to TRBJ2-1, with D tentatively TRBD1 (6 bases). This CDR3 spans 16 amino acids. V lost 5 bases, J lost 9 bases, and 23 bases lay in between. The germline V gene has CDR1 MDHEN and CDR2 SYDVKM. The CDR3 loop is CASSPPLGRGYVEQFF. For the CDR3, the DNA is TGTGCCAGCAGTCCACCCCTAGGCAGGGGATACGTTGAGCAGTTCTTC. The variable domain in full, with the rest retrieved from reference TRBV28 and TRBJ2-1, is DVKVTQSSRYLVKRTGEKVFLECVQDMDHENMFWYRQDPGLGLRLIYFSYDVKMKEKGDIPEGYSVSREKKERFSLILESASTNQTSMYLCASSPPLGRGYVEQFFGPGTRLTVL.

The rearrangement links TRBV12-5 to TRBJ2-2, with TRBD1 matching over 9 bases. V dropped 5 bases and J dropped 4; count of bases not matched to a gene: 5. This CDR3 is built from 15 residues. From germline, CDR1 is LGHNT and CDR2 FRNRAP. CDR3 sequence reads: CASGAQGAVTGELFF. Written as DNA, the CDR3 is TGTGCTAGTGGTGCACAGGGGGCTGTCACCGGGGAGCTGTTTTTT. Based on the CDR3 plus reference TRBV12-5 and TRBJ2-2, the full variable domain is DARVTQTPRHKVTEMGQEVTMRCQPILGHNTVFWYRQTMMQGLELLAYFRNRAPLDDSGMPKDRFSAEMPDATLATLKIQPSEPRDSAVYFCASGAQGAVTGELFFGEGSRLTVL.

The chain uses TRBV2 and TRBJ1-2; weak D call: TRBD1 (5 bases). Germline-derived CDR1 and CDR2 are SNHLY and FYNNEI. The CDR3 is 12 amino acids. The V gene lost 8 bases and the J gene lost 6 bases, with 13 bases spanning the gap. CDR3 in DNA: TGTGCCAGCCTCTCAGGGAATGATGGCTACACCTTC. It specifies CASLSGNDGYTF.

This clonotype was detected many times. V and J are TRBV6-2 or TRBV6-3 and TRBJ1-2; no clear D. Trimming took 2 bases from V and 0 from J, leaving 10 bases between them. CDR1 is MNHEY, CDR2 SVGEGT, per germline. This CDR3 is 15 amino acids long. The CDR3 loop is CASSYTLSANYGYTF. DNA of the CDR3: TGTGCCAGCAGTTACACCCTATCCGCTAACTATGGCTACACCTTC.

The chain joins TRBV19 to TRBJ1-1; D gene uncertain. Germline assignment: CDR1 LNHDA and CDR2 SQIVND (reference sequence). Trimming took 3 bases from V and 1 from J, leaving 12 bases between them. The CDR3 runs to 15 residues. The CDR3 spells CASSIRVVGNTEAFF. The CDR3 DNA sequence: TGTGCCAGTAGTATCCGGGTAGTGGGGAACACTGAAGCTTTCTTT.

This clonotype has a count of ten or more. The rearrangement uses TRBV2 and TRBJ1-2, with D perhaps TRBD1 (6 bases). From germline, CDR1 is SNHLY and CDR2 FYNNEI. With 10 bases removed from V and 0 bases from J, the gap between germline ends came to 15 bases. This CDR3 contains 14 residues. The CDR3 nucleotides are TGTGCCACGCGACAGGACGAAACTAACTATGGCTACACCTTC. As protein: CATRQDETNYGYTF.

This clonotype was detected a few times. The rearrangement links TRBV3-1 to TRBJ2-2, with 9 bases identical to TRBD2. Germline values: CDR1 LGHDT, CDR2 YNNKEL (reference sequence). J was trimmed by 6 bases and V by 3 bases; bases with no gene match: 8. The CDR3 loop spans 16 amino acids. The CDR3 DNA sequence: TGTGCCAGCAGCCACGGAAGTAGCGGGAGTGCCGGGGAGCTGTTTTTT. It specifies CASSHGSSGSAGELFF.

The chain has TRBV3-1 and TRBJ2-7, with a tentative D call TRBD2 (6 bases). CDR1 LGHDT and CDR2 YNNKEL come from the germline V gene (reference sequence). Trimming took 4 bases from V and 0 from J, leaving 16 bases between them. The length of the CDR3 is 16 residues. CDR3 in amino acids: CASSLSSAGSSYEQYF. The CDR3 DNA sequence: TGTGCCAGCAGCCTATCCTCAGCGGGTTCCTCCTACGAGCAGTACTTC.

The rearrangement links TRBV24-1 to TRBJ2-3, with a weak D call TRBD1 (6 bases). The CDR3 runs to 15 residues. The germline V gene encodes CDR1 KGHDR and CDR2 SFDVKD. Trimming removed 3 bases from V and 1 base from J, with 10 bases in between. CDR3 DNA sequence: TGTGCCACCAGTGATCCACAGGGCGGCACAGATACGCAGTATTTT. This gives the protein CATSDPQGGTDTQYF.

On this clonotype itself: Since a much larger clone is just one base distant, this may be a read error. The V gene is TRBV19, the J gene TRBJ1-2; 9 nucleotides agree with TRBD1. This CDR3 is 14 amino acids long. Germline V gene data show CDR1 as LNHDA and CDR2 as SQIVND (reference sequence). The CDR3 DNA reads TGTGCCGGTAGTATGGGGACAGGGAGCTATGGCTACACCTTC. Translated, it gives CAGSMGTGSYGYTF.

This clonotype was observed at least ten times. The chain employs TRBV28 and TRBJ2-7, with 9 bases identical to TRBD1. J lost 2 bases, V lost 5 bases, and 4 bases had no gene match. This CDR3 is 14 amino acids long. Germline CDR1 MDHEN, CDR2 SYDVKM. CDR3 loop: CASSNRQGAYEQYF. Here the CDR3 DNA reads TGTGCCAGCAGTAACCGACAGGGGGCCTACGAGCAGTACTTC. Based on the CDR3 plus reference TRBV28 and TRBJ2-7, the full variable domain is DVKVTQSSRYLVKRTGEKVFLECVQDMDHENMFWYRQDPGLGLRLIYFSYDVKMKEKGDIPEGYSVSREKKERFSLILESASTNQTSMYLCASSNRQGAYEQYFGPGTRLTVT.

The chain couples TRBV10-3 to TRBJ1-2; TRBD1 matches at 7 bases. CDR3 length equals 13 residues. V gave up 3 bases and J gave up 8 bases; unmatched junction bases: 6. Germline V gene lookup returns CDR1 ENHRY and CDR2 SYGVKD. The CDR3, as DNA: TGTGCCATCAGTGAAAGACAGGGCGACGGCTACACCTTC. As protein: CAISERQGDGYTF.

This rearrangement joins TRBV30 to TRBJ1-2; 8 positions agree with TRBD1. The CDR3 contains 13 residues. V trimming: 4 bases; J trimming: 3 bases; junction bases outside the gene matches: 4. Looked up from germline, CDR1 is GTSNPN and CDR2 is SVGIG (reference sequence). The CDR3 DNA reads TGTGCCTGGAACAGGGGGTCCGACTATGGCTACACCTTC. Its translation is CAWNRGSDYGYTF.

In this sample, this clonotype turned up many times. The chain employs TRBV5-1 and TRBJ1-1, with 9 nucleotides matching TRBD1. V shed 4 bases, J shed 0 bases, and the junction held 4 bases outside the gene matches. Germline CDR1 is SGHRS and CDR2 is YFSETQ. The CDR3 has 15 amino acids. This CDR3 reads CASSRGQGLNTEAFF. For the CDR3, the DNA is TGCGCCAGCAGCCGTGGACAGGGGCTGAACACTGAAGCTTTCTTT. Looking up the rest from reference TRBV5-1 and TRBJ1-1 gives the full variable domain: KAGVTQTPRYLIKTRGQQVTLSCSPISGHRSVSWYQQTPGQGLQFLFEYFSETQRNKGNFPGRFSGRQFSNSRSEMNVSTLELGDSALYLCASSRGQGLNTEAFFGQGTRLTVV.

This clonotype was counted at least ten times. The genes are TRBV6-5 and TRBJ2-7; 8 bases are shared with TRBD2. There are 12 residues in the CDR3. Per the germline V gene, CDR1 is MNHEY and CDR2 is SVGAGI. V shed 4 bases and J 8 bases; nucleotides not matched to a gene: 4. The CDR3 nucleotides are TGTGCCAGCAGTTTGGGACTAGGGCAGCAGTACTTC. Residues: CASSLGLGQQYF.

This clonotype has ten or more counts. The chain links TRBV20-1 to TRBJ1-5; unclear D gene. V dropped 5 bases and J dropped 1 base, with 9 bases sitting between them. Germline V lookup: CDR1 DFQATT, CDR2 SNEGSKA (reference sequence). The CDR3 sequence is 13 residues long. The CDR3 DNA reads TGCAGTGCTGGAGGGCCCAGCAATCAGCCCCAGCATTTT. Protein: CSAGGPSNQPQHF.

This clonotype was counted at least ten times. CDR3 sequence: CAISESRDRGETYEQYF. DNA of the CDR3: TGTGCCATCAGTGAGTCGCGGGACAGGGGGGAAACCTACGAGCAGTACTTC. This chain joins TRBV10-3 and TRBJ2-7, with 11 bases matching TRBD1. Germline CDR1 ENHRY, CDR2 SYGVKD. The CDR3 is made up of 17 amino acids. Trimming at V came to 0 bases and at J to 2 bases, leaving 6 bases not matched to a gene.

The sample holds a few counts of this clonotype. CDR3 sequence: CAWSAITYEQYF. DNA of the CDR3: TGTGCCTGGAGTGCTATAACCTACGAGCAGTACTTC. The chain employs TRBV30 and TRBJ2-7; D is undetermined. The CDR3 totals 12 residues. Trimming pared 1 base from V and 2 bases from J, leaving 6 bases between. CDR1 is GTSNPN and CDR2 is SVGIG in the germline V gene (reference sequence).

This clonotype was counted once. The rearrangement uses TRBV4-1 and TRBJ2-7; D tentatively reads TRBD1 or TRBD2 (6 bases each). The CDR3 is made up of 16 amino acids. Germline CDR1 is MGHRA and CDR2 is YSYEKL. V lost 0 bases to trimming and J lost 4 bases, with 16 bases between them. The CDR3 DNA sequence: TGCGCCAGCAGCCAAGAGGGGGCTGGGGAGGCATACGAGCAGTACTTC. Translation gives CASSQEGAGEAYEQYF.

This clonotype was seen ten or more times. The chain combines TRBV6-2 or TRBV6-3 with TRBJ2-6; D unclear. The CDR3 is 14 amino acids. The V end was cut by 1 base, the J end by 0 bases, with 1 base between. CDR1 MNHEY and CDR2 SVGEGT come from the germline V gene. CDR3 nucleotide sequence: TGTGCCAGCAGTTACTTCTCTGGGGCCAACGTCCTGACTTTC. Its translation is CASSYFSGANVLTF.

This clonotype appeared many times. The rearrangement uses TRBV7-2 and TRBJ2-5, with 7 bases that match TRBD2. This CDR3 has 15 residues. CDR1 and CDR2 (germline): SGHTA, FQGNSA. Germline trimming cut 5 bases from V and 5 bases from J; bases unmatched to any gene: 11. The CDR3 DNA reads as TGTGCCAGCAGCAGCATATGGGAGGGCTGGGAGACCCAGTACTTC. Translation: CASSSIWEGWETQYF.

The chain combines TRBV19 with TRBJ1-5; 11 bases align to TRBD1. V lost 9 bases, J lost 7 bases, and 11 bases stayed unmatched. The CDR3 has 15 residues. Germline V gene lookup returns CDR1 LNHDA and CDR2 SQIVND (reference sequence). CDR3 residues: CASGTGGNFKQPQHF. CDR3 sequence (DNA): TGTGCCAGCGGGACAGGGGGGAATTTTAAGCAGCCCCAGCATTTT.

There are a few counts of this clonotype. The chain combines TRBV11-2 with TRBJ2-3; D is undetermined. V was shortened by 3 bases and J by 1 base, with 11 bases between the two germline ends. CDR3 length: 15 residues. Germline loops: CDR1 SGHAT, CDR2 FQNNGV. CDR3 sequence: CASSFGSEGTDTQYF. CDR3 sequence (DNA): TGTGCCAGCAGCTTCGGCAGTGAAGGCACAGATACGCAGTATTTT.

There are many counts of this clonotype. The chain links TRBV20-1 to TRBJ1-2; D possibly corresponds to TRBD1 (6 bases). This CDR3 is built from 11 residues. Trimming took 5 bases from V and 6 from J, leaving 10 bases between them. Germline V gene lookup returns CDR1 DFQATT and CDR2 SNEGSKA (reference sequence). CDR3 nucleotide sequence: TGCAGTGCTTGGACAGCTCATGGCTACACCTTC. Translation: CSAWTAHGYTF.

The table lists this clonotype with many counts. CDR3 sequence (DNA): TGCAGTGCCCCCCGGGGGGAGGGCGGCTACACCTTC. It is translated as CSAPRGEGGYTF. The V call is TRBV20-1, the J call TRBJ1-2; weak D call: TRBD1 (5 bases). The CDR3 runs to 12 residues. The V and J ends lost 6 bases and 8 bases respectively, with 16 bases between them. Germline-derived CDR1 and CDR2 are DFQATT and SNEGSKA (reference sequence).

This chain joins TRBV7-6 and TRBJ1-1; 7 bases align to TRBD1. J was trimmed by 4 bases and V by 5 bases; bases with no gene match: 7. Germline CDR1 reads SGHVS; CDR2 reads FNYEAQ. This CDR3 has 14 residues. The CDR3 DNA follows: TGTGCCAGCAGCACCGAGACAGGGTCCACTGAAGCTTTCTTT. This codes for CASSTETGSTEAFF.